This TCR beta chain is drawn from a study of blood T cell repertoires in COVID-19. Comments on this clone: This specimen includes other DNA sequences encoding the same CDR3.

Source study methods: Amplification of reference gene primers provided the estimated nucleated cell counts. Sequencing used immunoSEQ multiplex PCR; TCRdb keeps in-frame clones, though not all of them. For V, J and clone size, that table is used; D and trimming come from the DNA. The repertoire holds some 230,000 clones, with roughly 81% as singletons. Germline V gene sequence: CDR1 SNHLY, CDR2 FYNNEI. This CDR3 spans 14 amino acids. Trimming removed 6 bases from V and 1 base from J; junction bases left unmatched: 5. The sequence was collected from a man aged 35-49 years with acute or convalescent COVID-19. Sequencing input: peripheral blood. The genes are TRBV2 and TRBJ1-1; 7 bases map to TRBD1. CDR3 protein: CASSTGTANTEAFF. CDR3 in DNA: TGTGCCAGCAGCACCGGGACAGCGAACACTGAAGCTTTCTTT.